The 17 T cell receptor beta chains reported below all come from one sample, sequenced in a study of regulatory T cells in long-lasting Graves disease. The time point here: persistent/refractory GD, antithyroid drugs over 5 years with positive TRAb. There was RNA extracted from PBMCs, and the TCR library was made from it. Arm-PCR of CDR3 regions with iRepertoire HTBI primers generated TCR beta libraries. TCRdb used MiXCR to reprocess the multiplex PCR reads, holding one entry per CDR3 protein. The sample records 400,000 or so distinct CDR3 sequences, under 25% being singletons. This material consisted of peripheral blood mononuclear cells (PBMCs), taken when the disease was refractory, from a patient treated with antithyroid drugs. The receptors were sampled from a female donor with Graves disease.

V and J are TRBV20-1 and TRBJ1-2; D ambiguous. Germline V gene lookup returns CDR1 DFQATT and CDR2 SNEGSKA (reference sequence). The ends were cut back, 6 bases at V and 5 bases at J, with 13 bases in the middle. CDR3 size: 12 residues. CDR3 nucleotides: TGCAGTGCGGACCCCTGGGGTTATGGCTACACCTTC. Translated: CSADPWGYGYTF.

This clonotype was counted only a few times. J is TRBJ1-2 and V is TRBV25-1; 8 nucleotides align to TRBD1. V lost 1 base to trimming and J lost 8 bases; unmatched junction nucleotides: 9. The CDR3 length is 15 residues. Germline V gene data show CDR1 as MGHDK and CDR2 as SYGVNS. The CDR3 nucleotides are TGTGCCAGCAGTGAATTCAAGGGACAGGACGTCGGCTACACCTTC. Translating it yields CASSEFKGQDVGYTF.

The table lists this clonotype with a few counts. The rearrangement links TRBV18 to TRBJ1-5, with a weak D call TRBD1 (5 bases). Germline V lookup: CDR1 KGHSH, CDR2 LQKENI. V lost 3 bases, J lost 1 base, and 10 bases lay in between. CDR3 length: 15 residues. In DNA, the CDR3 is TGTGCCAGCTCACCGGGGGGGGTGAGCAATCAGCCCCAGCATTTT. Protein: CASSPGGVSNQPQHF.

A few counts support this clonotype. The rearrangement links TRBV6-1 to TRBJ2-7, with 14 nucleotides matching TRBD2. Per germline, CDR1 MNHNS and CDR2 SASEGT. V shed 10 bases and J 5 bases; nucleotides not matched to a gene: 19. This CDR3 contains 18 residues. As DNA, the CDR3 is TGTGCCACTCAAACCGGGGGGACTAGCGGGAGCCGCCGGAACGAGCAGTACTTC. It codes for CATQTGGTSGSRRNEQYF.

The chain has TRBV4-3 and TRBJ1-6, with no clear D. This CDR3 contains 17 residues. V was shortened by 0 bases and J by 9 bases, with 18 bases between the two germline ends. The germline CDR1 and CDR2 sequences are LGHNA and YSLEER. The CDR3 reads CASSQEFQQISGSPLHF. The CDR3 nucleotides read TGCGCCAGCAGCCAAGAGTTCCAGCAGATATCGGGTTCACCCCTCCACTTT.

This clonotype was seen ten or more times. The CDR3 nucleotides read TGTGCCAGCAGTAGGGGCGTTCACTCTGGGGCCAACGTCCTGACTTTC. The encoded protein is CASSRGVHSGANVLTF. This chain joins TRBV28 and TRBJ2-6, with TRBD1 as a possible D gene (5 bases). The CDR3 is made up of 16 amino acids. The germline gives CDR1 MDHEN, CDR2 SYDVKM. Trimming took off 5 bases at V and 0 bases at J, with 11 bases between the two ends.

The rearrangement links TRBV10-3 to TRBJ2-7; the D gene is possibly TRBD2 (6 bases). Per the germline V gene, CDR1 is ENHRY and CDR2 is SYGVKD. The V end was cut by 2 bases, the J end by 2 bases, with 13 bases between. The CDR3 totals 15 residues. The CDR3 is CAISERISGPYEQYF. In nucleotides, the CDR3 is TGTGCCATCAGTGAGAGGATTAGCGGTCCCTACGAGCAGTACTTC.

This clonotype was seen a handful of times. The CDR3 DNA is TGCAGCGTTCCTCTCCCCGGGGATGGGAATGAAAAACTGTTTTTT. This encodes CSVPLPGDGNEKLFF. The chain has TRBV29-1 and TRBJ1-4; D is uncertain. Trimming left V 5 bases short and J 5 bases short, with 18 bases between. From germline, CDR1 is SQVTM and CDR2 ANQGSEA. The CDR3 runs to 15 residues.

This clonotype occurred a few times. V is TRBV27 and J is TRBJ2-7; maybe TRBD2 (6 bases). This CDR3 spans 16 amino acids. CDR1 MNHEY and CDR2 SMNVEV come from the germline V gene (reference sequence). V gave up 5 bases and J gave up 2 bases, with 19 bases separating them. The CDR3: CASSPTRQRPPYEQYF. The CDR3 DNA reads as TGTGCCAGCAGTCCGACTAGACAGCGCCCGCCCTACGAGCAGTACTTC.

This clonotype came up a few times. The chain employs TRBV4-2 and TRBJ2-7; 9 bases align to TRBD2. The germline CDR1 and CDR2 sequences are LGHNA and YNFKEQ. With V trimmed by 0 bases and J by 3 bases, 3 bases remained unmatched. The CDR3 contains 15 residues. The CDR3 loop is CASSQDSGRVYEQYF. As DNA, the CDR3 is TGTGCCAGCAGCCAAGATAGCGGGAGAGTCTACGAGCAGTACTTC.

In nucleotides, the CDR3 is TGTGCCTGGAGGACGAGGGGGGAGCAGTACTTC. It translates to CAWRTRGEQYF. The chain is built from TRBV30 and TRBJ2-7, with D perhaps matching TRBD1 (6 bases). The germline V gene has CDR1 GTSNPN and CDR2 SVGIG (reference sequence). The CDR3 runs to 11 residues. Deletions cut 3 bases from V and 7 bases from J, with 10 bases between. The full variable domain, its missing parts supplied by reference TRBV30 and TRBJ2-7, is SQTIHQWPATLVQPVGSPLSLECTVEGTSNPNLYWYRQAAGRGLQLLFYSVGIGQISSEVPQNLSASRPQDRQFILSSKKLLLSDSGFYLCAWRTRGEQYFGPGTRLTVT.

This clonotype was found once. V gene TRBV7-8 combines with J gene TRBJ2-3; 8 bases line up with TRBD2. V shed 5 bases, J shed 3 bases, and the junction held 13 bases outside the gene matches. Germline V lookup: CDR1 SGHVS, CDR2 FQNEAQ. This CDR3 is 17 amino acids long. The CDR3 DNA reads TGTGCCAGCAGCGGAGCGGGAGTGGGCTTCGGGACAGATACGCAGTATTTT. Amino acid sequence: CASSGAGVGFGTDTQYF.

This clonotype has ten or more counts. The chain recombines TRBV7-2 with TRBJ2-5; perhaps TRBD1 as D (6 bases). Trimming removed 5 bases from V and 2 bases from J, with 9 bases in between. CDR1 SGHTA and CDR2 FQGNSA come from the germline V gene. CDR3 length: 13 amino acids. The CDR3 DNA reads TGTGCCAGCAGCGGGACAAATCAAGAGACCCAGTACTTC. It specifies CASSGTNQETQYF.

J is TRBJ2-7 and V is TRBV25-1, with TRBD2 as a possible D gene (5 bases). Germline assignment: CDR1 MGHDK and CDR2 SYGVNS. With 5 bases removed from V and 8 bases from J, the gap between germline ends came to 16 bases. This CDR3 has 13 residues. The CDR3 DNA is TGTGCCAGCAGTCCCTCAACGGGGTTCCAGCAGTACTTC. This sequence encodes CASSPSTGFQQYF.

This clonotype was detected many times. The J gene is TRBJ1-6, the V gene TRBV30, with D perhaps TRBD1 (5 bases). V was clipped by 2 bases and J by 7 bases, with 12 bases between them. The CDR3 contains 14 residues. Germline V gives CDR1 GTSNPN, CDR2 SVGIG (reference sequence). CDR3 loop: CAWSRGTGNSPLHF. The CDR3 coding sequence is TGTGCCTGGAGTCGGGGGACGGGAAATTCACCCCTCCACTTT.

This chain connects TRBV7-9 to TRBJ1-2; 11 bases match TRBD1. The CDR3 runs 15 residues. Germline V gives CDR1 SEHNR, CDR2 FQNEAQ (reference sequence). The J segment lost 8 bases and the V segment lost 4 bases, leaving 9 bases of the junction unmatched. CDR3 protein: CASSSVGTGGEGYTF. The DNA for the CDR3 is TGTGCCAGCAGCTCAGTTGGGACAGGGGGGGAAGGCTACACCTTC.

This clonotype was recorded many times. The J gene is TRBJ2-5, the V gene TRBV7-9; 10 bases agree with TRBD2. This CDR3 has 15 amino acids. The germline V gene encodes CDR1 SEHNR and CDR2 FQNEAQ (reference sequence). Unmatched junction bases numbered 6, after V lost 3 bases and J lost 5 bases. CDR3 coding DNA: TGTGCCAGCAGCTTCGTAGCGGGAGGTCCGGAGACCCAGTACTTC. It translates to CASSFVAGGPETQYF.